The T cell receptor (beta chain) under discussion was sequenced for a study of response to subunit inactivated influenza vaccine. Study observations and caveats: Authors suggested that a seasonal influenza vaccination recruits few new T cells each time.

TCRdb re-analysed the RT-PCR reads in MiXCR, keeping a single row per CDR3 protein. The table includes around 530,000 distinct CDR3 sequences, roughly 10% detected once. The table lists this clonotype with many counts. The antigen is unknown. This CDR3 has 15 amino acids. Germline CDR1 is SGHTA and CDR2 is FQGNSA. J was trimmed by 12 bases and V by 6 bases; bases with no gene match: 16. The V gene is TRBV7-2, the J gene TRBJ2-1, with TRBD1 matching 8 bases. Here the sequenced sample was PBMCs from blood, taken on the day of vaccination. The sequence was collected from a man aged 45-65 years who received an inactivated influenza vaccine. The CDR3 loop is CASSLDRVSPTSQFF. The DNA for the CDR3 is TGTGCCAGCAGTCTGGACAGGGTTTCCCCAACATCGCAGTTCTTC.